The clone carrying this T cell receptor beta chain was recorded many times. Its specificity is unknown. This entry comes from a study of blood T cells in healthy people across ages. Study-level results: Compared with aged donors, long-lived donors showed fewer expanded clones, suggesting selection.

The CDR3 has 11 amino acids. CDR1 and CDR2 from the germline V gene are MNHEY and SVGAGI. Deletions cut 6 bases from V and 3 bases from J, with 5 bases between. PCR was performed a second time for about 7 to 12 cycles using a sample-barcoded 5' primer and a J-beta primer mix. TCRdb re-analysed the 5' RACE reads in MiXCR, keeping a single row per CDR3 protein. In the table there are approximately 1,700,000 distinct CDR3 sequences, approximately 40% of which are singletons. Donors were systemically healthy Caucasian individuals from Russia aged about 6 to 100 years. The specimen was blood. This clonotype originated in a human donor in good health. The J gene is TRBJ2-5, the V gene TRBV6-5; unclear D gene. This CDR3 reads CASRREETQYF. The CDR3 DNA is TGTGCCAGCAGAAGGGAAGAGACCCAGTACTTC.